One sample yielded the 10 T cell receptor beta chains listed below, sequenced in a study of shared clonotypes between healthy human individuals. Method: immunoSEQ multiplex PCR; TCRdb's copy keeps in-frame clones and lacks some. This sample has about 520,000 clones; about 96% occur once, and the top ten carry around 0.066%. Material for sequencing was naive CD4+ T cells sorted from blood. Noted subset: CD45RA+ positively selected. The receptor source for this set is a woman aged 30 to 39 in good health.

This sequence joins TRBV5-4 and TRBJ2-2; 7 bases fit TRBD1. The CDR3 has 14 residues. Germline values: CDR1 SGHNT, CDR2 YYREEE (reference sequence). V gave up 7 bases and J gave up 0 bases; unmatched junction bases: 3. CDR3 residues: CASSGTANTGELFF. CDR3 sequence (DNA): TGTGCCAGCTCCGGGACAGCGAACACCGGGGAGCTGTTTTTT.

This clone showed up just once. The identical CDR3 is also encoded by other nucleotide sequences in the sample. This chain connects TRBV5-1 to TRBJ2-5; D is unresolved. From germline, CDR1 is SGHRS and CDR2 YFSETQ. The CDR3 sequence is 11 residues long. Trimming removed 2 bases from V and 5 bases from J, with 4 bases in between. The CDR3 region is CASSLDETQYF. In nucleotides, the CDR3 is TGCGCCAGCAGCTTAGACGAGACCCAGTACTTC.

The rearrangement uses TRBV4-2 and TRBJ1-5, with TRBD1 identical over 7 bases. CDR1 and CDR2 (germline): LGHNA, YNFKEQ. Germline trimming cut 3 bases from V and 1 base from J; bases unmatched to any gene: 6. The CDR3 length is 16 residues. CDR3 DNA: TGTGCCAGCAGCCACATAACGACAGGGAGCAATCAGCCCCAGCATTTT. As protein: CASSHITTGSNQPQHF.

This chain joins TRBV7-9 and TRBJ1-1, with D possibly TRBD1 on 5 matching bases. The V end lost 0 bases, the J end lost 11 bases, and 16 bases lay between the germline ends. The CDR3 runs 14 residues. Germline V gene data show CDR1 as SEHNR and CDR2 as FQNEAQ (reference sequence). CDR3 nucleotide sequence: TGTGCCAGCAGCTTAGCGGGACCTCGGGCGGATGCTTTCTTT. This sequence encodes CASSLAGPRADAFF.

The rearrangement joins TRBV27 to TRBJ2-2; D not certain. The V gene's germline CDR1 is MNHEY and CDR2 SMNVEV (reference sequence). The CDR3 has 14 amino acids. Trimming cost V 0 bases and J 3 bases, with 5 bases left between them. This CDR3 is CASSLSSYTGELFF. As DNA, the CDR3 is TGTGCCAGCAGTTTATCGTCGTACACCGGGGAGCTGTTTTTT.

The chain is built from TRBV7-9 and TRBJ2-1; 7 bases line up with TRBD1. This CDR3 has 13 residues. V lost 1 base, J lost 9 bases, and 3 bases stayed unmatched. The germline V gene has CDR1 SEHNR and CDR2 FQNEAQ (reference sequence). As DNA, the CDR3 is TGTGCCAGCAGCTTAGGACAGGGCAGTGAGCAGTTCTTC. Its protein is CASSLGQGSEQFF.

J is TRBJ1-5 and V is TRBV5-5; D ambiguous. There are 16 residues in the CDR3. With 0 bases removed from V and 6 bases from J, the gap between germline ends came to 16 bases. CDR1 is SGHKS and CDR2 is YYEKEE in the germline V gene (reference sequence). In DNA form, the CDR3 reads TGTGCCAGCAGCTTGGCCCGTCTCCGGGATGGTCAGCCCCAGCATTTT. Translation gives CASSLARLRDGQPQHF.

The chain joins TRBV7-9 to TRBJ1-3, with D possibly matching TRBD1 (5 bases). Looked up from germline, CDR1 is SEHNR and CDR2 is FQNEAQ (reference sequence). The V and J ends lost 5 bases and 8 bases respectively, with 7 bases between them. The CDR3 extends over 11 amino acids. CDR3 sequence reads: CASSLRDTIYF. The CDR3 DNA is TGTGCCAGCAGCCTCAGGGACACCATATATTTT.

The rearrangement joins TRBV4-2 to TRBJ2-2, with D uncertain. Trimming stripped 6 bases from V and 6 bases from J, with 20 bases between. This CDR3 region has 16 residues. Per the germline V gene, CDR1 is LGHNA and CDR2 is YNFKEQ. CDR3 DNA: TGTGCCAGCAGTCCTGAAGGCGCTCTCTGGCCCGGGGAGCTGTTTTTT. Translated: CASSPEGALWPGELFF.

This chain uses TRBV28 with TRBJ2-3, with D possibly being TRBD2 (6 bases). Germline values: CDR1 MDHEN, CDR2 SYDVKM. The CDR3 covers 16 residues. Trimming pared 9 bases from V and 2 bases from J, leaving 21 bases between. The CDR3 protein is CASYTFRDSLTDTQYF. The CDR3 DNA reads as TGTGCCAGTTACACCTTTCGGGACTCCCTCACAGATACGCAGTATTTT.